Below, 7 T cell receptor beta chains from the same sample are listed, as sequenced in a study of T cell repertoires in cytomegalovirus infection. For these TCRs, the target antigens are not known. TCRdb used MiXCR to reprocess the reads, holding one entry per CDR3 protein. The sample yields some 100,000 distinct CDR3 sequences, approximately 28% seen once. The input for sequencing was CD8+ T cells from cultured PBMCs, taken from culture after CMV antigen stimulation. Receptor source: a human donor in good health (CMV status not recorded). Some clones in this sample may be carry-over from other donors' samples.

This clonotype occurred many times. The CDR3 DNA reads as TGTGCCAGCAGCCCCGGGACAGGGACCGACGAGCAGTACTTC. Translating it yields CASSPGTGTDEQYF. The chain couples TRBV6-5 to TRBJ2-7, with 9 bases lining up with TRBD1. J was trimmed by 5 bases and V by 6 bases; bases with no gene match: 8. From germline, CDR1 is MNHEY and CDR2 SVGAGI. CDR3 length: 14 residues.

The chain has TRBV4-2 and TRBJ1-1; D remains unclear. The germline V gene has CDR1 LGHNA and CDR2 YNFKEQ. The CDR3 sequence is 16 residues long. Trimming took 0 bases from V and 2 from J, leaving 13 bases between them. CDR3 DNA sequence: TGTGCCAGCAGCCAAGAAGGGTATGCGCTTAACACTGAAGCTTTCTTT. Its translation: CASSQEGYALNTEAFF.

The chain uses TRBV12-3 or TRBV12-4 and TRBJ1-2, with unresolved D. The CDR3 consists of 11 residues. V was shortened by 3 bases and J by 8 bases, with 7 bases between the two germline ends. The CDR3 nucleotides read TGTGCCAGCAGTTTGTTCGGGGGCTACACCTTC. Its translation is CASSLFGGYTF.

V usage is TRBV4-1 and J usage is TRBJ2-7; TRBD1 matches at 7 bases. This CDR3 comprises 16 residues. Germline CDR1 MGHRA, CDR2 YSYEKL. J gave up 0 bases and V 3 bases, and 8 bases lay outside the gene matches. CDR3 in DNA: TGCGCCAGCAGCCACGCTTCGACAGGGAGCTCCTACGAGCAGTACTTC. It specifies CASSHASTGSSYEQYF.

This clonotype was detected many times. The chain employs TRBV12-3 or TRBV12-4 and TRBJ2-2; D not resolved. This CDR3 has 19 residues. Trimming took off 1 base at V and 6 bases at J, with 24 bases between the two ends. The CDR3 region is CASSLGERWNPAGAGELFF. CDR3 bases: TGTGCCAGCAGTTTAGGCGAAAGGTGGAATCCCGCCGGAGCCGGGGAGCTGTTTTTT.

The V gene is TRBV5-1, the J gene TRBJ1-2; 7 bases align to TRBD1. This CDR3 contains 15 residues. V gave up 4 bases and J gave up 2 bases; unmatched junction bases: 8. Germline lookup yields CDR1 SGHRS and CDR2 YFSETQ. The CDR3 nucleotides are TGCGCCAGCAGCGCGTTGACAGGGCGAAACTATGGCTACACCTTC. It translates to CASSALTGRNYGYTF.

This clonotype was observed a handful of times. The chain links TRBV6-1 to TRBJ2-1, with a possible D match to TRBD1 (5 bases). V was pared by 1 base and J by 7 bases, with 14 bases between. Germline V gene sequence: CDR1 MNHNS, CDR2 SASEGT. This CDR3 has 15 amino acids. DNA for the CDR3: TGTGCCAGCAGTGAAGGAGACAGAAGGGTGAATGAGCAGTTCTTC. Its protein product is CASSEGDRRVNEQFF.